This T cell receptor (beta chain) appears in the sequencing data of a study of CD8 T cells in ankylosing spondylitis. Study-level results: In ankylosing spondylitis blood, a motif of fewer than 10 highly homologous TCR beta variants appeared characteristic. Earlier work had already found some motif variants in reactive arthritis synovial fluid and blood. Matched ankylosing spondylitis synovial fluid reportedly showed significant enrichment of disease-linked clones.

Via MiXCR, TCRdb re-called the 5' RACE reads, giving one row per CDR3 protein. The table lists about 220,000 distinct CDR3 sequences, about 7% of them singletons. This clonotype has ten or more counts. What it recognizes is unknown. This CDR3 comprises 15 residues. V shed 3 bases and J 1 base; nucleotides not matched to a gene: 2. Germline V gene sequence: CDR1 SGHVS, CDR2 FNYEAQ. This TCR derives from a male donor with ankylosing spondylitis. The genes are TRBV7-6 and TRBJ2-1; 8 bases are shared with TRBD2. Sequenced: blood, either unsorted or a sorted T cell fraction (not recorded which). The CDR3 reads CASSFSGASYNEQFF. CDR3 in DNA: TGTGCCAGCAGCTTTAGCGGGGCGTCCTACAATGAGCAGTTCTTC.